A selection of T cell receptor beta chains follows, all from one sample in a study of technical replicates of blood from several donors. Sequencing used immunoSEQ multiplex PCR; TCRdb keeps in-frame clones, though not all of them. The table has about 14,000 clones, about 82% seen once; the top ten hold roughly 11%. What was sequenced was PBMCs. The receptors were gathered from a human donor in good health. The CDR3 runs from the conserved cysteine through the conserved F or W. A D gene is named only where the DNA matches it firmly. Clone size is given for some rows only: seen once, a few or many times, or a class if the clone is expanded.

TRBV6-5,TRBD2,TRBJ2-7,-,TGTGCCAGCATCACCCCGGGGGGGCACGAGCAGTACTTC,CASITPGGHEQYF
TRBV7-9,TRBD1,TRBJ2-7,-,TGTGCCAGCAGCTTAAGAGACAGGGGGCCCGACGAGCAGTACTTC,CASSLRDRGPDEQYF
TRBV7-9,-,TRBJ2-7,-,TGTGCCAGCAGCCGCCTGGGCCTTTACGAGCAGTACTTC,CASSRLGLYEQYF
TRBV2,TRBD1,TRBJ2-5,-,TGTGCCAGCAGTGAGAACAGGGGGCGAGAGACCCAGTACTTC,CASSENRGRETQYF
TRBV12-5,-,TRBJ2-3,-,TGTGCTAGTGGTTTCGACCCGAGGCGGGTGCACACAGATACGCAGTATTTT,CASGFDPRRVHTDTQYF
TRBV27,-,TRBJ2-1,-,TGTGCCAGCAGTCACAAGATTAATGAGCAGTTCTTC,CASSHKINEQFF
TRBV30,TRBD1,TRBJ2-2,-,TGTGCCTGGAGTAAGAAGGGACAGGGGACCGGGGAGCTGTTTTTT,CAWSKKGQGTGELFF
TRBV6-1,TRBD1,TRBJ2-7,-,TGTGCCAGCAGGAGACCGGGACAGGGAGTACACGAGCAGTACTTC,CASRRPGQGVHEQYF
TRBV5-1,TRBD1,TRBJ2-3,-,TGCGCCAGCAGCTCACAGGGGATTAGCACAGATACGCAGTATTTT,CASSSQGISTDTQYF
TRBV5-1,TRBD1,TRBJ1-1,-,TGCGCCAGCAGCCTCCAGGACAGGGGGAACACTGAAGCTTTCTTT,CASSLQDRGNTEAFF
TRBV12-5,-,TRBJ2-5,-,TGTGCTAGTGGCCCCCCGGAGATGTTGGAGACCCAGTACTTC,CASGPPEMLETQYF
TRBV5-1,-,TRBJ2-2,-,TGCGCCAGCAGCTCGCAACCTCTAGGAACCGGCACCACCGGGGAGCTGTTTTTT,CASSSQPLGTGTTGELFF
TRBV18,TRBD2,TRBJ2-7,-,TGTGCCAGCTCCTTCAGCGGGAGGGCCGCCGAGCAGTACTTC,CASSFSGRAAEQYF
TRBV28,TRBD1,TRBJ2-7,-,TGTGCCAGCAGTTTAAATTGGCAGGGGGCCTACGAGCAGTACTTC,CASSLNWQGAYEQYF
TRBV5-1,TRBD2,TRBJ2-2,-,TGCGCCAGCAGCCTTCGGGGCGGGAGGGGCACCGGGGAGCTGTTTTTT,CASSLRGGRGTGELFF
TRBV27,TRBD1,TRBJ1-2,-,TGTGCCAGCAGCCCTACCCAGGGACAGAACTATGGCTACACCTTC,CASSPTQGQNYGYTF
TRBV4-1,TRBD2,TRBJ2-7,-,TGCGCCAGCAGCCATCTAGCGGGAGGGTCCTACGAGCAGTACTTC,CASSHLAGGSYEQYF
TRBV6-6,TRBD1,TRBJ1-1,-,TGTGCCAGCAGTACACCCCGGGACAGGGATAACACTGAAGCTTTCTTT,CASSTPRDRDNTEAFF
TRBV5-1,-,TRBJ1-2,few,TGCGCCAGCAGCTGGGCTTTGGACAGCGGCAACTATGGCTACACCTTC,CASSWALDSGNYGYTF
TRBV6-5,-,TRBJ2-1,-,TGTGCCAGCACGTCGAGGGGGATGGGCAATGAGCAGTTCTTC,CASTSRGMGNEQFF
TRBV6-1,-,TRBJ2-7,-,TGTGCCAGCAGACGGACATTCCCCTCCTACGAGCAGTACTTC,CASRRTFPSYEQYF
TRBV7-9,TRBD2,TRBJ2-5,-,TGTGCCAGCAGCTTAACGACTAGCGGGATTGGGACCCAGTACTTC,CASSLTTSGIGTQYF
TRBV7-9,-,TRBJ2-1,-,TGTGCCAGCAGCTTAGCCGGGGTCAATGAGCAGTTCTTC,CASSLAGVNEQFF
TRBV27,TRBD1,TRBJ2-7,-,TGTGCCAGCAGCTTGACAGGGACCGAGCAGTACTTC,CASSLTGTEQYF
TRBV28,TRBD1,TRBJ1-1,-,TGTGCCAGCAGTGCCAACCCCGGGACAGGGAGGACTGAAGCTTTCTTT,CASSANPGTGRTEAFF
TRBV5-8,TRBD2,TRBJ2-1,-,TGTGCCAGCAGCTATGCTAGCGGTGCCTCCTACAATGAGCAGTTCTTC,CASSYASGASYNEQFF
TRBV5-6,-,TRBJ2-7,once,TGTGCCAGCAGCTTTGGGGGCCCCTACGAGCAGTACTTC,CASSFGGPYEQYF
TRBV23-1,-,TRBJ2-3,-,TGCGCCAGCAGTCAATACCCGTCTAGCTGTACAGATACGCAGTATTTT,CASSQYPSSCTDTQYF
TRBV19,-,TRBJ2-3,-,TGTGCCAGTAGTATAGAACTAGAAGCAGATACGCAGTATTTT,CASSIELEADTQYF
TRBV5-1,-,TRBJ1-4,-,TGCGCCAGCAGCTTGGTGGGGGCGCGGGATGAAAAACTGTTTTTT,CASSLVGARDEKLFF
TRBV19,TRBD2,TRBJ2-7,-,TGTGCCAGTAGAGGGACTAGACTTAGCGAGCAGTACTTC,CASRGTRLSEQYF
TRBV11-3,TRBD1,TRBJ2-7,-,TGTGCCAGCAGCTCCGGACAGGGGGCTTCCTACGAGCAGTACTTC,CASSSGQGASYEQYF
TRBV27,TRBD1,TRBJ1-1,-,TGTGCCAGCAGTACAGCGACAGGGGTCGGCACTGAAGCTTTCTTT,CASSTATGVGTEAFF
TRBV5-1,TRBD2,TRBJ2-3,-,TGCGCCAGCAGCTTGTTAGCGGGCTCTAGCACAGATACGCAGTATTTT,CASSLLAGSSTDTQYF
TRBV5-1,-,TRBJ2-2,-,TGCGCCACTAGGGGACAACTGAACACCGGGGAGCTGTTTTTT,CATRGQLNTGELFF
TRBV7-8,-,TRBJ2-1,-,TGTGCCAGCAGCTTAGTAGGTGGGAGTTCAAACAATGAGCAGTTCTTC,CASSLVGGSSNNEQFF
TRBV19,-,TRBJ1-5,-,TGTGCCAGTAGTCCGCCAGGGTTTCAGCCCCAGCATTTT,CASSPPGFQPQHF
TRBV2,-,TRBJ1-2,-,TGTGCCAGCAGTTATTCGGACCCGGGAGTAGATGGCTACACCTTC,CASSYSDPGVDGYTF
TRBV28,TRBD1,TRBJ1-1,-,TGTGCCAGCAGTTTGGGACAGCTGAACACTGAAGCTTTCTTT,CASSLGQLNTEAFF
TRBV18,TRBD1,TRBJ2-7,-,TGTGCCAGCTCACCAGGTAACGCAGGGGGCGGCGAGCAGTACTTC,CASSPGNAGGGEQYF
TRBV6-1,TRBD1,TRBJ1-5,-,TGTGCCAGCAGTGTCCAGGGGGAAGGCAATCAGCCCCAGCATTTT,CASSVQGEGNQPQHF
TRBV7-3,-,TRBJ2-5,once,TGTGCCAGCAGCCAAAGGGCGGGGGAGACCCAGTACTTC,CASSQRAGETQYF
TRBV7-2,TRBD2,TRBJ2-7,-,TGTGCCAGCAGCCCGGCCGGGACTAGCGGGACCTACGAGCAGTACTTC,CASSPAGTSGTYEQYF
TRBV10-3,TRBD2,TRBJ2-1,-,TGTGCCATCAGTGGGGGGACTAGCGGGGAGCAGTTCTTC,CAISGGTSGEQFF
TRBV5-6,-,TRBJ2-5,once,TGTGCCAGCAGGGCCGGAGGGTTGGGAGAGACCCAGTACTTC,CASRAGGLGETQYF
TRBV27,TRBD1,TRBJ2-7,-,TGTGCCAGCAGTTCATTGGGACAGGGGAACTACGAGCAGTACTTC,CASSSLGQGNYEQYF
TRBV18,-,TRBJ1-1,-,TGTGCCAGCTCAGCGAATCGGAACACTGAAGCTTTCTTT,CASSANRNTEAFF
TRBV28,-,TRBJ2-7,-,TGTGCCAGCAGTCTAACAGGAGATAACTCCTACGAGCAGTACTTC,CASSLTGDNSYEQYF
TRBV7-9,TRBD1,TRBJ2-2,-,TGTGCCAGCAGCTTGGGGCAGGGGGCTGTCGGGGAGCTGTTTTTT,CASSLGQGAVGELFF
TRBV7-6,TRBD2,TRBJ2-1,once,TGTGCCAGCAGCTGGACTAGCGAATACAATGAGCAGTTCTTC,CASSWTSEYNEQFF
TRBV30,-,TRBJ2-3,-,TGTGCCTGGAGTGAGGACTTCTGGGCCACAGATACGCAGTATTTT,CAWSEDFWATDTQYF
TRBV2,-,TRBJ1-3,-,TGTGCCAGCAGTGAACAGGTTGGAAACACCATATATTTT,CASSEQVGNTIYF
TRBV6-5,-,TRBJ2-2,-,TGTGCCAGCAGCCTAGCGAACACCGGGGAGCTGTTTTTT,CASSLANTGELFF
TRBV2,-,TRBJ2-1,-,TGTGCCAGCAGTGCCCGGGAGGGGGCTAACAATGAGCAGTTCTTC,CASSAREGANNEQFF
TRBV2,-,TRBJ1-2,-,TGTGCCAGCAGTGAAGCGGGGCCTGGCTACACCTTC,CASSEAGPGYTF